These 8 T cell receptor beta chains share one sample of origin, sequenced in a study of cytomegalovirus exposure and HLA in healthy donors. PCR amplification relied on 60 Vbeta primers (plus 13 Jbeta primers). Profiling relied on immunoSEQ multiplex PCR, and the TCRdb table lists in-frame clones only, not all of them. Of almost 200,000 clones in the sample, about 85% were seen once. Sequenced input: PBMCs. The receptor source for this set is a male donor in good health and CMV-seropositive.

CDR3 residues: CASSTSGSYEQYF. The CDR3 nucleotides read TGTGCCAGCAGTACTAGCGGTTCTTACGAGCAGTACTTC. This chain connects TRBV2 to TRBJ2-7; 8 bases agree with TRBD2. The germline CDR1 and CDR2 sequences are SNHLY and FYNNEI. The CDR3 contains 13 residues. The ends lost 5 bases at V and 4 bases at J; junction bases unmatched: 4.

The chain combines TRBV5-1 with TRBJ2-5, with 7 positions matching TRBD1. This CDR3 has 15 residues. V lost 5 bases and J lost 7; bases outside the gene matches: 14. CDR1 is SGHRS, CDR2 YFSETQ, per germline. Here the CDR3 reads CASRQGQADYGTQYF. CDR3 nucleotides: TGCGCCAGCAGGCAAGGACAGGCAGATTATGGGACCCAGTACTTC.

The sample holds a few counts of this clone. The V gene is TRBV9, the J gene TRBJ2-3, with D perhaps TRBD2 (6 bases). Germline-derived CDR1 and CDR2 are SGDLS and YYNGEE. The V end was cut by 0 bases, the J end by 1 base, with 15 bases between. The CDR3 sequence is 17 residues long. The CDR3, as DNA: TGTGCCAGCAGCGTAGGGGTGTCGCGGGGACGCACAGATACGCAGTATTTT. Translating it yields CASSVGVSRGRTDTQYF.

This clone was counted a single time. This rearrangement joins TRBV12-5 to TRBJ1-2; D not resolved. Trimming stripped 3 bases from V and 7 bases from J, with 21 bases between. The CDR3 covers 16 residues. CDR1 is LGHNT and CDR2 is FRNRAP in the germline V gene. CDR3 bases: TGTGCTAGTGGTTTTGGGGAGACGATGCCCCCGGGTGGCTACACCTTC. Its protein product is CASGFGETMPPGGYTF. Complete variable domain (other parts from reference TRBV12-5 and TRBJ1-2): DARVTQTPRHKVTEMGQEVTMRCQPILGHNTVFWYRQTMMQGLELLAYFRNRAPLDDSGMPKDRFSAEMPDATLATLKIQPSEPRDSAVYFCASGFGETMPPGGYTFGSGTRLTVV.

The chain combines TRBV27 with TRBJ2-1; 8 bases align to TRBD2. V trimming: 8 bases; J trimming: 14 bases; junction bases outside the gene matches: 11. CDR3 length: 12 residues. Germline V gives CDR1 MNHEY, CDR2 SMNVEV (reference sequence). DNA for the CDR3: TGTGCCAGCTCCCCCGTCGGGGGGGCTGAGTTCTTC. Protein product: CASSPVGGAEFF.

The V call is TRBV11-2, the J call TRBJ2-1; D is perhaps TRBD2 (5 bases). CDR1 and CDR2 from the germline V gene are SGHAT and FQNNGV. There are 13 residues in the CDR3. V lost 7 bases and J lost 7, with 14 bases in between. CDR3 nucleotides: TGTGCCAGCACCAGGACTGGGAAAAATGAGCAGTTCTTC. Its translation is CASTRTGKNEQFF.

This clone was seen just once. The V and J genes are TRBV7-2 and TRBJ1-1; D remains unclear. The CDR3 runs 13 residues. Germline V gives CDR1 SGHTA, CDR2 FQGNSA. The V gene lost 6 bases and the J gene lost 7 bases, with 15 bases spanning the gap. The CDR3 sequence is CASSTRQPIEAFF. The CDR3 nucleotides read TGTGCCAGCAGTACTAGACAACCGATTGAAGCTTTCTTT.

A word on this clone: Sequence at one end of the junction differs from germline and may be a read error. The chain links TRBV7-9 to TRBJ2-1; 9 bases map to TRBD2. The CDR3 totals 16 residues. Germline V gene data show CDR1 as SEHNR and CDR2 as FQNEAQ (reference sequence). The CDR3 is CSSSLVSGGSYNEQFF. The DNA of the CDR3 is TGTTCCAGCAGCTTAGTTAGCGGGGGCTCCTACAATGAGCAGTTCTTC.